What follows is one T cell receptor (beta chain) and its context. The same CDR3 arises from other DNA sequences in this sample as well. TCRdb's copy holds only in-frame clones and misses some; the assay was immunoSEQ multiplex PCR. Counted here are over 200,000 clones, roughly 76% occurring once; the ten biggest clones make up roughly 5%. The data were obtained in a study of blood T cell repertoires in COVID-19. CDR1 is SGHTA, CDR2 FQGNSA, per germline. The V gene lost 5 bases and the J gene lost 3 bases, with 5 bases spanning the gap. The CDR3 covers 11 residues. The chain couples TRBV7-2 to TRBJ2-7; no reliable D call. The receptor was isolated from a human donor in a cohort sampled during active COVID-19. The material sequenced was peripheral blood. CDR3 sequence reads: CASSPSYEQYF. DNA of the CDR3: TGTGCCAGCAGCCCGAGCTACGAGCAGTACTTC.